One sample yielded the 19 T cell receptor beta chains listed below, sequenced in a study of regulatory T cells in long-lasting Graves disease. Building of the TCR beta libraries involved iRepertoire HTBI primers and Arm-PCR of CDR3 regions. TCRdb analysed the multiplex PCR reads with MiXCR anew, one entry per CDR3 protein. The sample records about 620,000 distinct CDR3 sequences, about 15% being singletons. Time point described: newly diagnosed GD, antithyroid drugs for less than 3 months. The authors made the TCR library using RNA they extracted from PBMCs. These data are also associated with another study on T cells in Graves' hyperthyroidism and ophthalmopathy.

This material consisted of peripheral blood mononuclear cells (PBMCs), taken at new diagnosis, from a patient treated with antithyroid drugs. The receptors come from a woman between 25 and 40 years old with Graves disease.

The gene calls are TRBV6-1 and TRBJ1-5, with 8 bases identical to TRBD1. With 5 bases clipped from V and 4 bases from J, the junction kept 7 bases outside the gene matches. The CDR3 runs 15 residues. Germline V CDR1 and CDR2: MNHNS, SASEGT. The CDR3 region is CASSLDRGSNQPQHF. The CDR3 bases are TGTGCCAGCAGTCTAGACAGGGGATCTAATCAGCCCCAGCATTTT.

In DNA form, the CDR3 reads TGTGCCAGCAGTTCCACCGGGACAGCCCCCCTGCTATGGTTCTTC. Translating it yields CASSSTGTAPLLWFF. This rearrangement joins TRBV27 to TRBJ2-1, with TRBD1 identical over 7 bases. Trimming removed 4 bases from V and 15 bases from J; junction bases left unmatched: 18. Germline assignment: CDR1 MNHEY and CDR2 SMNVEV (reference sequence). The CDR3 is 15 amino acids.

The V gene is TRBV20-1, the J gene TRBJ2-5, with a tentative D call TRBD1 (6 bases). The CDR3 covers 15 residues. CDR1 is DFQATT and CDR2 is SNEGSKA in the germline V gene (reference sequence). V was cut by 3 bases and J by 5 bases, with 19 bases left in between. CDR3 region: CSAREGTTLEETQYF. The CDR3 DNA sequence: TGCAGTGCTAGGGAAGGGACAACCCTGGAGGAGACCCAGTACTTC.

This clonotype was seen at least ten times. The J gene is TRBJ2-3, the V gene TRBV11-2; possibly TRBD2 for D (5 bases). V was pared by 5 bases and J by 1 base, with 19 bases between. This CDR3 contains 17 residues. CDR1 and CDR2 from the germline V gene are SGHAT and FQNNGV. CDR3 loop: CASSATMGGLRTDTQYF. For the CDR3, the DNA is TGTGCCAGCAGCGCAACCATGGGCGGACTCCGCACAGATACGCAGTATTTT.

J is TRBJ2-7 and V is TRBV19, with 11 bases lining up with TRBD2. Trimming at V came to 6 bases and at J to 4 bases, leaving 5 bases not matched to a gene. The V gene's germline CDR1 is LNHDA and CDR2 SQIVND (reference sequence). This CDR3 spans 14 amino acids. The chain's CDR3 is CASSTSGSFYEQYF. In DNA form, the CDR3 reads TGTGCCAGTAGCACTAGCGGGAGTTTTTACGAGCAGTACTTC.

This clonotype was counted only a few times. The chain couples TRBV29-1 to TRBJ1-1, with D unresolved. V was clipped by 8 bases and J by 3 bases, with 16 bases between them. CDR1 and CDR2 from the germline V gene are SQVTM and ANQGSEA. The CDR3 covers 13 residues. The CDR3 protein is CSIRRDIYTEAFF. Written as DNA, the CDR3 is TGCAGCATACGACGGGATATTTACACTGAAGCTTTCTTT.

This clonotype was observed a handful of times. The CDR3 DNA reads TGTGCCAGCAGTGAAAAGACAGGCCTAAGGGCGACAGTAGAGACCCAGTACTTC. Translating gives CASSEKTGLRATVETQYF. V usage is TRBV25-1 and J usage is TRBJ2-5; D is possibly TRBD1 (6 bases). V was shortened by 2 bases and J by 4 bases, with 23 bases between the two germline ends. Germline loops: CDR1 MGHDK, CDR2 SYGVNS. The CDR3 runs to 18 residues.

CDR3 nucleotide sequence: TGTGCCAGCAGCCAGGGAACAGGGGTACGGTCACCCCTCCACTTT. Translated, it gives CASSQGTGVRSPLHF. This rearrangement joins TRBV3-1 to TRBJ1-6, with 7 bases fitting TRBD1. CDR1 and CDR2 from the germline V gene are LGHDT and YNNKEL (reference sequence). The CDR3 extends over 15 amino acids. Trimming took 3 bases from V and 10 from J; bases not matched to a gene: 9.

In this sample, this clonotype turned up many times. The chain joins TRBV12-3 or TRBV12-4 to TRBJ2-7; D not resolved. The CDR3 has 13 residues. Trimming left V 6 bases short and J 2 bases short, with 11 bases between. The CDR3 sequence: CASRSDPTYEQYF. The CDR3 bases are TGTGCCAGCAGATCTGACCCAACCTACGAGCAGTACTTC.

This clonotype was recorded a few times. V gene TRBV4-1 combines with J gene TRBJ2-1, with 10 bases matching TRBD2. V trimming: 10 bases; J trimming: 9 bases; junction bases outside the gene matches: 12. CDR1 and CDR2 (germline): MGHRA, YSYEKL. The CDR3 is 14 residues long. The CDR3 is CATQREGGVGEQFF. The CDR3 DNA sequence: TGCGCCACCCAGCGGGAGGGAGGTGTTGGTGAGCAGTTCTTC.

This clonotype was seen repeatedly, ten times or more. The chain couples TRBV6-1 to TRBJ2-7, with 11 bases that match TRBD1. Germline V gene sequence: CDR1 MNHNS, CDR2 SASEGT. The CDR3 loop spans 16 amino acids. Trimming at V came to 2 bases and at J to 5 bases, leaving 8 bases not matched to a gene. Written as DNA, the CDR3 is TGTGCCAGCAGTGAACCCGGACAGGGGGCGCGGAACGAGCAGTACTTC. This sequence encodes CASSEPGQGARNEQYF.

The table lists this clonotype with many counts. The rearrangement links TRBV7-9 to TRBJ1-4; 10 bases line up with TRBD1. Unmatched junction bases numbered 8, after V lost 5 bases and J lost 8 bases. The germline CDR1 and CDR2 sequences are SEHNR and FQNEAQ (reference sequence). The CDR3 consists of 15 residues. DNA for the CDR3: TGTGCCAGCAGCCGTCGACAGGGGGCACGGGAAAAACTGTTTTTT. Protein product: CASSRRQGAREKLFF.

This clonotype occurred many times. V gene TRBV20-1 combines with J gene TRBJ2-3; D ambiguous. V lost 5 bases and J lost 3, with 3 bases in between. CDR1 and CDR2 from the germline V gene are DFQATT and SNEGSKA (reference sequence). CDR3 size: 10 residues. The CDR3 DNA follows: TGCAGTGCTCAGACAGATACGCAGTATTTT. Its translation is CSAQTDTQYF.

This clonotype has a handful of counts. The V and J genes are TRBV19 and TRBJ1-5, with unresolved D. Germline lookup yields CDR1 LNHDA and CDR2 SQIVND (reference sequence). V gave up 3 bases and J gave up 3 bases, with 9 bases separating them. CDR3 size: 14 residues. CDR3 sequence: CASSIANANQPQHF. The CDR3 nucleotides read TGTGCCAGTAGTATTGCCAACGCCAATCAGCCCCAGCATTTT. Based on the CDR3 plus reference TRBV19 and TRBJ1-5, the full variable domain is DGGITQSPKYLFRKEGQNVTLSCEQNLNHDAMYWYRQDPGQGLRLIYYSQIVNDFQKGDIAEGYSVSREKKESFPLTVTSAQKNPTAFYLCASSIANANQPQHFGDGTRLSIL.

The sample holds a few counts of this clonotype. V is TRBV13 and J is TRBJ1-3; D gene unclear. The CDR3 is 14 residues long. V gave up 6 bases and J gave up 2 bases, with 11 bases separating them. Germline V gives CDR1 PRHDT, CDR2 FYEKMQ (reference sequence). The CDR3 nucleotides read TGTGCCAGCAGGCTCTCTGGGGCTGGAAACACCATATATTTT. Protein: CASRLSGAGNTIYF.

V usage is TRBV30 and J usage is TRBJ1-1; no definite D call. V lost 2 bases and J lost 7, with 11 bases in between. Germline-derived CDR1 and CDR2 are GTSNPN and SVGIG (reference sequence). This CDR3 comprises 12 residues. The CDR3 nucleotides are TGTGCCTGGAGTACCCTCCGGGGTGAAGCTTTCTTT. Amino acids: CAWSTLRGEAFF.

V usage is TRBV20-1 and J usage is TRBJ2-7; D unresolved. CDR3 length: 13 residues. Germline loops: CDR1 DFQATT, CDR2 SNEGSKA (reference sequence). The germline V and J ends were trimmed by 0 bases and 2 bases, with 8 bases remaining between them. Written as DNA, the CDR3 is TGCAGTGCTAGAGAAGTGGTTACCTACGAGCAGTACTTC. Residues: CSAREVVTYEQYF.

The DNA for the CDR3 is TGTGCCAGCAGCCCCGGGACAGGACATAACACCGGGGAGCTGTTTTTT. This encodes CASSPGTGHNTGELFF. V and J are TRBV12-3 or TRBV12-4 and TRBJ2-2; 8 bases align to TRBD1. V shed 6 bases and J 2 bases; nucleotides not matched to a gene: 8. The CDR3 is made up of 16 amino acids.

This clonotype was observed at least ten times. The chain has TRBV2 and TRBJ2-3, with 10 bases lining up with TRBD1. CDR3 length: 14 amino acids. The germline gives CDR1 SNHLY, CDR2 FYNNEI. Trimming removed 5 bases from V and 4 bases from J; junction bases left unmatched: 3. The CDR3 sequence is CASSSGQGADTQYF. As DNA, the CDR3 is TGTGCCAGCAGTTCCGGACAGGGGGCAGATACGCAGTATTTT.